The 9 T cell receptor beta chains below come from one sample, sequenced in a study of T cells in Graves' hyperthyroidism and ophthalmopathy. Authors of the study amplified TCR beta CDR3 regions from RNA transcripts. TCR CDR3 regions were first amplified by RT-PCR with HTBI primers. TCRdb re-called the multiplex PCR reads through MiXCR, storing one row per CDR3 protein. The table lists about 98,000 distinct CDR3 sequences, about 40% of them singletons. The source material was peripheral blood or thyroid tissue (not recorded which). Receptor source: a woman under 40 with Graves' hyperthyroidism.

Ten or more counts support this clonotype. The chain uses TRBV7-2 and TRBJ2-7; 11 bases fit TRBD2. Germline V lookup: CDR1 SGHTA, CDR2 FQGNSA. This CDR3 comprises 16 residues. The J segment lost 3 bases and the V segment lost 2 bases, leaving 6 bases of the junction unmatched. Here the CDR3 DNA reads TGTGCCAGCAGCTTAAAAGGGACTAGCGGTCTCTACGAGCAGTACTTC. Its protein product is CASSLKGTSGLYEQYF. The entire variable domain, with the rest obtained from reference TRBV7-2 and TRBJ2-7, is as follows: GAGVSQSPSNKVTEKGKDVELRCDPISGHTALYWYRQSLGQGLEFLIYFQGNSAPDKSGLPSDRFSAERTGGSVSTLTIQRTQQEDSAVYLCASSLKGTSGLYEQYFGPGTRLTVT.

This clonotype showed up many times. A clone one base away is much larger, so this may be a read error. The CDR3 DNA reads as TGTTCCAGCAGTTTCGGTTCAGGGGTCTATGGCTACACCTTC. It yields the protein CSSSFGSGVYGYTF. The V and J genes are TRBV28 and TRBJ1-2, with D possibly TRBD1 on 6 matching bases. Germline V lookup: CDR1 MDHEN, CDR2 SYDVKM. This CDR3 spans 14 amino acids.

The table lists this clonotype with many counts. The chain is built from TRBV14 and TRBJ2-2; D gene unclear. V lost 0 bases and J lost 6, with 17 bases in between. The CDR3 contains 17 residues. CDR1 SGHDN and CDR2 FVKESK come from the germline V gene. For the CDR3, the DNA is TGTGCCAGCAGCCAAGATCTTAGAGACACCTGGGCCGGGGAGCTGTTTTTT. It encodes CASSQDLRDTWAGELFF.

Regarding this clonotype: A read error may account for a junction end that differs from germline. The chain carries TRBV7-9 and TRBJ1-1; D ambiguous. CDR1 is SEHNR, CDR2 FQNEAQ, per germline (reference sequence). The CDR3 extends over 12 amino acids. The CDR3 is CASRAWAGNTFF. The CDR3 region has the DNA TGTGCCAGCAGGGCGTGGGCAGGAAACACTTTCTTC.

The table lists this clonotype with a few counts. This may stem from a read error, because a much larger clone lies one nucleotide away. J is TRBJ2-7 and V is TRBV5-5; 8 bases fit TRBD1. There are 14 residues in the CDR3. The junction had 13 bases not matched to a gene; V was cut back by 5 bases and J by 9 bases. CDR1 is SGHKS and CDR2 is YYEKEE in the germline V gene (reference sequence). The CDR3 bases are TGTGCCAGCAGTTCGCTTGCAGGGGGCGTTTGGCAGTACTTC. It yields the protein CASSSLAGGVWQYF.

This sequence joins TRBV9 and TRBJ1-3; 9 bases are shared with TRBD1. J was trimmed by 0 bases and V by 7 bases; bases with no gene match: 8. CDR3 size: 16 residues. Germline V gives CDR1 SGDLS, CDR2 YYNGEE. The CDR3 protein is CASSDRDRDSGNTIYF. The CDR3 DNA sequence: TGTGCCAGCTCAGACCGGGACAGGGACTCTGGAAACACCATATATTTT.

The rearrangement links TRBV20-1 to TRBJ1-2, with a tentative D call TRBD1 (5 bases). CDR1 and CDR2 (germline): DFQATT, SNEGSKA (reference sequence). This CDR3 comprises 12 residues. V gave up 4 bases and J gave up 12 bases, with 18 bases separating them. The CDR3 coding sequence is TGCAGTGCTATAATTGGACTAGCGGGGGACACCTTC. Amino acid sequence: CSAIIGLAGDTF.

On this clonotype: A much larger clone lies a single base off, so this may be a read error. This chain links TRBV13 with TRBJ1-2; 7 bases agree with TRBD1. Looked up from germline, CDR1 is PRHDT and CDR2 is FYEKMQ (reference sequence). The CDR3 is 16 amino acids. V shed 5 bases, J shed 7 bases, and the junction held 16 bases outside the gene matches. The CDR3 sequence is CASSQVGRGQLCGYTF. CDR3 DNA: TGTGCCAGCAGCCAAGTCGGCCGGGGACAGTTATGTGGCTACACCTTC.

This clonotype was picked up a small number of times. The chain uses TRBV7-2 and TRBJ1-1; TRBD1 matches at 9 bases. The junction had 6 bases not matched to a gene; V was cut back by 4 bases and J by 9 bases. This CDR3 is 13 amino acids long. CDR1 and CDR2 (germline): SGHTA, FQGNSA. CDR3 in DNA: TGTGCCAGCAGCTCTAGACAGGGGGGACAAGCTTTCTTT. It is translated as CASSSRQGGQAFF.